This T cell receptor beta chain was captured in a study of CD8+ T cells in alopecia areata. Germline values: CDR1 NNHDY, CDR2 SYVADS. The CDR3 sequence is 16 residues long. J was trimmed by 0 bases and V by 5 bases; bases with no gene match: 2. A sort of pooled cutaneous lymph node cells used CD4, CD8alpha, NKG2D, NKG2ACE and other stains. RNA was isolated and reverse transcribed to cDNA, the sequencing template. Generated by immunoSEQ multiplex PCR, the TCRdb table keeps only in-frame clones and is missing some. The sample shows under 20,000 clones, none of them appearing just once. The sample holds a few counts of this clone. The antigen is undetermined. Each gene name is a mouse one. The CDR3 is cut off 4 residues early in the read; its end comes from the germline J gene. Study-wide points: Researchers report lesional scalp, most notably alopecia totalis/universalis, outstripped normal scalp in clonality. Scalp repertoires also include resident alphabeta T cells from normal skin.

This chain joins TRBV13-3 and TRBJ2-1; TRBD2 aligns across 13 bases. The receptor was derived from a C3H/HeJ mouse with alopecia areata. The mouse line has the MHC haplotype H2-k. Sequences were obtained from CD8+ T cells sorted from a lymph node. CDR3 region: CASSGDWGGNYAEQFF. The sequenced CDR3 bases are TGTGCCAGCAGCGGGGACTGGGGGGGTAACTATGCT.